The rows below give T cell receptor beta chains drawn from one sample of a study of cytomegalovirus exposure and HLA in healthy donors. Libraries were prepared by immunoSEQ multiplex PCR; TCRdb keeps only in-frame clonotypes and omits some of them. The sample includes some 120,000 clones, roughly four fifths of them seen just once. The specimen sequenced was PBMCs. The receptors derive from a male donor in good health and CMV-seropositive. The CDR3 runs from the conserved cysteine through the conserved F or W. A D gene is named only where the DNA matches it firmly. A row's size may be missing; if present it is once, few, many or a size class.

clone_size d_call j_call v_call cdr3_aa cdr3_nt
. . TRBJ2-2 TRBV23-1 CASMNRGAGNTGELFF TGCGCCAGCATGAATCGGGGGGCGGGAAACACCGGGGAGCTGTTTTTT
. TRBD2 TRBJ2-1 TRBV19 CASSEIAGTLGNEQFF TGTGCCAGTAGCGAAATAGCGGGAACACTGGGCAATGAGCAGTTCTTC
. TRBD2 TRBJ2-3 TRBV7-9 CASSFGRLAEADTQYF TGTGCCAGCAGCTTCGGTCGACTAGCGGAGGCAGATACGCAGTATTTT
. TRBD1 TRBJ2-4 TRBV19 CASSRSTGLGDIQYF TGTGCCAGTAGTAGGTCGACAGGGCTTGGGGACATTCAGTACTTC
. . TRBJ2-2 TRBV29-1 CSVAVILRGGTGELFF TGCAGCGTTGCCGTCATTCTGAGAGGGGGCACCGGGGAGCTGTTTTTT
few . TRBJ2-7 TRBV29-1 CSGRDVAYEQYF TGCAGCGGGCGGGACGTCGCCTACGAGCAGTACTTC
once TRBD2 TRBJ2-7 TRBV30 CAWRGLADIYEQYF TGTGCCTGGAGAGGACTAGCGGACATCTACGAGCAGTACTTC
. . TRBJ2-7 TRBV19 CASSTAGGPSYEQYF TGTGCCAGTAGTACCGCAGGTGGGCCTTCCTACGAGCAGTACTTC
. TRBD2 TRBJ2-7 TRBV30 CALGLAGSYEQYF TGTGCCTTGGGACTAGCGGGTTCCTACGAGCAGTACTTC
once . TRBJ2-2 TRBV28 CATRQDGTGELFF TGTGCCACCAGACAGGACGGCACCGGGGAGCTGTTTTTT
. TRBD1 TRBJ1-2 TRBV9 CASSGQGARGNYGYTF TGTGCCAGCAGCGGACAGGGGGCGCGGGGAAACTATGGCTACACCTTC
. TRBD1 TRBJ2-5 TRBV11-1 CASSLNSGGKETQYF TGTGCCAGCAGCTTAAATTCAGGGGGCAAGGAGACCCAGTACTTC
. TRBD2 TRBJ2-1 TRBV7-9 CASSLEREGPYNEQFF TGTGCCAGCAGCTTAGAGCGGGAGGGCCCCTACAATGAGCAGTTCTTC
. . TRBJ1-1 TRBV7-9 CASSFAENTEAFF TGTGCCAGCAGCTTCGCGGAGAACACTGAAGCTTTCTTT
. . TRBJ1-5 TRBV7-2 CASSLGSVSHQPQHF TGTGCCAGCAGCTTAGGCTCAGTATCCCATCAGCCCCAGCATTTT
once TRBD2 TRBJ2-1 TRBV4-3 CASSQEELAGVNEQFF TGCGCCAGCAGCCAAGAAGAGCTAGCGGGAGTGAACGAGCAGTTCTTC
. . TRBJ2-7 TRBV19 CASNTAGVSYEQYF TGTGCCAGTAATACGGCAGGGGTCTCCTACGAGCAGTACTTC